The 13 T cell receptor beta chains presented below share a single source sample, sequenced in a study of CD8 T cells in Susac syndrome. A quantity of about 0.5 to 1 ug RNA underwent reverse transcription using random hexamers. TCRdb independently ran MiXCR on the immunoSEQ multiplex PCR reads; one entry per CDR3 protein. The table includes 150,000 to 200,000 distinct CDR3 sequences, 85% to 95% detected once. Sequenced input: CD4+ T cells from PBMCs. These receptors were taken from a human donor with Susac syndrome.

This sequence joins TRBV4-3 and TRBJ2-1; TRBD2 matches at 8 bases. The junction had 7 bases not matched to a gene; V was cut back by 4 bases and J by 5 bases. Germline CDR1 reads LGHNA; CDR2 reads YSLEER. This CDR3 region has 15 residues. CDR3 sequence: CASSPERGPDNEQFF. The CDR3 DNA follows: TGCGCCAGCAGCCCGGAGCGGGGGCCCGACAATGAGCAGTTCTTC.

The CDR3 region is CASSQGGEGGGYTF. In DNA, the CDR3 is TGTGCCAGCAGCCAAGGCGGGGAGGGTGGTGGCTACACCTTC. The J gene is TRBJ1-2, the V gene TRBV3-1; D not certain. The V end was cut by 1 base, the J end by 7 bases, with 13 bases between. Germline V lookup: CDR1 LGHDT, CDR2 YNNKEL (reference sequence). This CDR3 is built from 14 residues.

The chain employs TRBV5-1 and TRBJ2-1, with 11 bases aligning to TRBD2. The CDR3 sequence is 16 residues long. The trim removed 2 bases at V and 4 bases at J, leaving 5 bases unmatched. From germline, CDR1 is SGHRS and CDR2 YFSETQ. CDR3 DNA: TGCGCCAGCAGCTTCAGTCTAGCGGGAGGATACAATGAGCAGTTCTTC. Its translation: CASSFSLAGGYNEQFF.

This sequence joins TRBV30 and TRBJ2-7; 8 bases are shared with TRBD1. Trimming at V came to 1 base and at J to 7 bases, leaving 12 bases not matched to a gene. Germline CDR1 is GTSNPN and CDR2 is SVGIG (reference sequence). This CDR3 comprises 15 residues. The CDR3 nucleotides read TGTGCCTGGAGTGCCGCGGGACAGGCTATTGAGGAGCAGTACTTC. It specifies CAWSAAGQAIEEQYF.

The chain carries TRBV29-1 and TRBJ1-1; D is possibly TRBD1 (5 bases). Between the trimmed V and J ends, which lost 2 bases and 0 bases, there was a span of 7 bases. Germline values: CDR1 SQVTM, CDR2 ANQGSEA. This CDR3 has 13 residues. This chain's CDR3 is CSVEPRVNTEAFF. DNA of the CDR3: TGCAGCGTTGAACCCAGGGTGAACACTGAAGCTTTCTTT.

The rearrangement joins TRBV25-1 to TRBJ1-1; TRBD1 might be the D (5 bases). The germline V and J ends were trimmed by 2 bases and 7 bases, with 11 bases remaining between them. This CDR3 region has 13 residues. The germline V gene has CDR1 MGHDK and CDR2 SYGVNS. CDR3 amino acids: CASSELGQGEAFF. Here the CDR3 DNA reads TGTGCCAGCAGTGAACTTGGGCAGGGTGAAGCTTTCTTT. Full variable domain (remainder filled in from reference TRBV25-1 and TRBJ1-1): EADIYQTPRYLVIGTGKKITLECSQTMGHDKMYWYQQDPGMELHLIHYSYGVNSTEKGDLSSESTVSRIRTEHFPLTLESARPSHTSQYLCASSELGQGEAFFGQGTRLTVV.

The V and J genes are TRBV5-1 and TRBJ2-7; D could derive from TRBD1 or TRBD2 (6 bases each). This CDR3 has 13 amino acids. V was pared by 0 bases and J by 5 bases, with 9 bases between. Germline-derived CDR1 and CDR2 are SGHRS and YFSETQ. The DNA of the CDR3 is TGCGCCAGCAGCTTGGTCGGGGGCGACGAGCAGTACTTC. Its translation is CASSLVGGDEQYF.

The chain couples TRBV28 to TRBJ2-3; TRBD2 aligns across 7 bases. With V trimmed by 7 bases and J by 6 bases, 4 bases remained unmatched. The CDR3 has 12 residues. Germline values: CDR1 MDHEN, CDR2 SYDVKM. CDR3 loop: CASKTGGDTQYF. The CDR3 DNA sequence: TGTGCCAGCAAGACGGGGGGTGATACGCAGTATTTT.

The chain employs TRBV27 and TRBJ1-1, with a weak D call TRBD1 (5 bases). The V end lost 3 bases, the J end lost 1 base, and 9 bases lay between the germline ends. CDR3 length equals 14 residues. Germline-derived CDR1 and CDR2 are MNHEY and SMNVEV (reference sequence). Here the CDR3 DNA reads TGTGCCAGCAGTTTTTCAGGGAGGAACACTGAAGCTTTCTTT. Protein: CASSFSGRNTEAFF.

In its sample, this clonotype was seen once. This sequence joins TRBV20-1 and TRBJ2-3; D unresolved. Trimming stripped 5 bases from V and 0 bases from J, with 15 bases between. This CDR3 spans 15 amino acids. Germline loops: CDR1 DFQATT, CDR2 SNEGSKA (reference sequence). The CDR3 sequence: CSAAAATSSTDTQYF. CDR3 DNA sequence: TGCAGTGCTGCGGCAGCTACTTCTAGCACAGATACGCAGTATTTT.

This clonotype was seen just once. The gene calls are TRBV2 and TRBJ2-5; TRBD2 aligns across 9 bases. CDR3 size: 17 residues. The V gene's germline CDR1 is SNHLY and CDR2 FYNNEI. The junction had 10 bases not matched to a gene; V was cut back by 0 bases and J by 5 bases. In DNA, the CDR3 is TGTGCCAGCAGTGAAGCGATTGGGCGGGAGGGTCGGGAGACCCAGTACTTC. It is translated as CASSEAIGREGRETQYF.

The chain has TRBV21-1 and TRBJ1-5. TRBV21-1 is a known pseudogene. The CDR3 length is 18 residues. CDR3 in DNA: TGTGCCAGCAGCAAGCATCCGCGACTAGGGGGTTGTAATCAGCCCCAGCATTTT. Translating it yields CASSKHPRLGGCNQPQHF.

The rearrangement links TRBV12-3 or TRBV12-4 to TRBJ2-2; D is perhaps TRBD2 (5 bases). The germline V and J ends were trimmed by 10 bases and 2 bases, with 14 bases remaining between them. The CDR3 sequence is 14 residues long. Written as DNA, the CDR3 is TGTGCCACCTCCCGGGATCACAACACCGGGGAGCTGTTTTTT. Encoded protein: CATSRDHNTGELFF.